The rows below give T cell receptor beta chains drawn from one sample of a study of blood T cell repertoires in COVID-19. Using immunoSEQ multiplex PCR, the repertoire was profiled, and TCRdb retains in-frame clones only, with some absent. In the table there are about 320,000 clones, around 82% of which are singletons. Sequenced input: peripheral blood. These receptors were collected from a woman aged 45-60 years with acute or convalescent COVID-19. The CDR3 runs from the conserved cysteine through the conserved F or W. The D gene is left open where the match is weak. Clone size is shown for a subset of rows, as once, few, many or a class of expanded clone.

D gene	V gene	J gene	clone size	CDR3 protein	CDR3 DNA
-	TRBV5-4	TRBJ1-6	-	CASSAPGAQGRSLHF	TGTGCCAGCAGCGCCCCAGGGGCCCAAGGTAGATCCCTCCACTTT
-	TRBV19	TRBJ1-5	-	CAARGQGQRQPQHF	TGTGCCGCTCGCGGGCAGGGACAACGGCAGCCCCAGCATTTT
-	TRBV7-2	TRBJ1-1	-	CASTQGRTEAFF	TGTGCCAGCACCCAGGGTAGGACTGAAGCTTTCTTT
-	TRBV19	TRBJ2-1	-	CASSMQDINEQFF	TGTGCCAGTAGTATGCAGGACATAAATGAGCAGTTCTTC
-	TRBV7-2	TRBJ2-7	-	CASSALDSLEQYF	TGTGCCAGCAGCGCCCTCGACAGTCTCGAGCAGTACTTC
-	TRBV9	TRBJ2-7	few	CASSVGAGTSYEQYF	TGTGCCAGCAGCGTAGGGGCCGGGACATCCTACGAGCAGTACTTC
TRBD1	TRBV15	TRBJ1-2	-	CATSRDRDRVYTF	TGTGCCACCAGCAGGGATCGGGACAGGGTTTACACCTTC
TRBD1	TRBV19	TRBJ1-2	-	CASSFSTGGARGYTF	TGTGCCAGTAGCTTCTCGACAGGGGGCGCTCGGGGCTACACCTTC
-	TRBV19	TRBJ2-1	-	CASSVSGSAYNEQFF	TGTGCCAGTAGTGTGTCCGGGAGTGCCTACAATGAGCAGTTCTTC
TRBD1	TRBV18	TRBJ2-5	once	CASSRGTGSSETQYF	TGTGCCAGCTCACGGGGGACAGGGAGCAGCGAGACCCAGTACTTC
TRBD1	TRBV5-5	TRBJ2-5	-	CASSLFGTDIQTQYF	TGTGCCAGCAGCTTGTTCGGGACAGACATACAGACCCAGTACTTC
TRBD2	TRBV4-3	TRBJ2-3	-	CASSQSPLAGGADTQYF	TGCGCCAGCAGCCAGAGCCCCCTAGCGGGGGGGGCAGATACGCAGTATTTT
-	TRBV30	TRBJ1-1	-	CAWSGGSSTEAFF	TGTGCCTGGAGCGGCGGGAGCTCCACTGAAGCTTTCTTT
-	TRBV6-5	TRBJ1-1	-	CASSYAIQGSTEAFF	TGTGCCAGCAGTTACGCGATCCAGGGGTCCACTGAAGCTTTCTTT
-	TRBV15	TRBJ1-5	-	CATKRGGSNSNQPQHF	TGTGCCACCAAGCGGGGTGGTAGTAATAGCAATCAGCCCCAGCATTTT
TRBD1	TRBV6-5	TRBJ1-2	-	CASSSRGTGGVYGYTF	TGTGCCAGCAGTTCACGAGGGACAGGTGGAGTCTATGGCTACACCTTC
-	TRBV7-2	TRBJ2-3	-	CASSPRGGREDTQYF	TGTGCCAGCAGTCCGAGGGGGGGGCGGGAAGATACGCAGTATTTT
-	TRBV7-3	TRBJ2-5	many	CASSLGPQGSQETQYF	TGTGCCAGCAGCTTAGGTCCGCAGGGCTCCCAAGAGACCCAGTACTTC
TRBD1	TRBV12-5	TRBJ1-1	-	CASGPTGDRGRVRAEAFF	TGTGCTAGTGGGCCGACAGGGGACAGGGGGCGGGTTCGCGCTGAAGCTTTCTTT
TRBD1	TRBV2	TRBJ1-2	-	CASSAGTGALGVGYTF	TGTGCCAGCAGCGCCGGGACAGGGGCATTGGGGGTGGGCTACACCTTC
TRBD2	TRBV7-9	TRBJ2-3	-	CASSLRDGGSVDTQYF	TGTGCCAGCAGCTTAAGGGACGGCGGGAGCGTGGATACGCAGTATTTT
TRBD2	TRBV5-1	TRBJ2-1	-	CASSLAGTSDNEQFF	TGCGCCAGCAGCTTGGCCGGGACTAGCGACAATGAGCAGTTCTTC
TRBD2	TRBV3-1/TRBV3-2	TRBJ2-1	-	CATRGDYYNEQFF	TGTGCCACCCGAGGGGACTATTACAATGAGCAGTTCTTC
-	TRBV12-3/TRBV12-4	TRBJ1-6	-	CASSLLGNSPLHF	TGTGCCAGCAGTCTCCTCGGGAATTCACCCCTCCACTTT
-	TRBV4-3	TRBJ1-1	few	CASSQARGTEAFF	TGCGCCAGCAGCCAAGCAAGGGGCACTGAAGCTTTCTTT
-	TRBV19	TRBJ1-3	-	CASSSREGLSSGNTIYF	TGTGCCAGTAGCTCCAGGGAAGGCCTTTCCTCTGGAAACACCATATATTTT
TRBD1	TRBV5-5	TRBJ1-1	once	CASSWDRGTEAFF	TGTGCCAGCAGCTGGGACAGGGGCACTGAAGCTTTCTTT
-	TRBV11-2	TRBJ1-2	few	CASSRGSNYGYTF	TGTGCCAGCAGCCGGGGGTCCAACTATGGCTACACCTTC
-	TRBV2	TRBJ2-5	-	CASRFTGVGGTETQYF	TGTGCCAGCAGATTCACAGGGGTGGGAGGTACAGAGACCCAGTACTTC
-	TRBV15	TRBJ1-2	once	CATSSRSTGRGYTF	TGTGCCACCAGCAGTAGGAGTACAGGGCGAGGCTACACCTTC
TRBD1	TRBV24-1	TRBJ1-2	-	CATRGTGDGYTF	TGTGCCACCAGGGGGACAGGGGATGGCTACACCTTC
-	TRBV6-5	TRBJ2-1	-	CASSLTGGHYNEQFF	TGTGCCAGCAGTCTCACGGGCGGGCACTACAATGAGCAGTTCTTC
TRBD1	TRBV15	TRBJ1-2	-	CATSRGGQGADYGYTF	TGTGCCACCAGCAGAGGGGGGCAGGGGGCGGACTATGGCTACACCTTC
-	TRBV5-1	TRBJ1-5	once	CASSPDSQPQHF	TGCGCCAGCAGCCCCGACAGCCAGCCCCAGCATTTT
TRBD1	TRBV19	TRBJ1-2	-	CASSRQGQGYGYTF	TGTGCCAGTAGTCGCCAAGGACAGGGCTATGGCTACACCTTC
-	TRBV2	TRBJ2-3	few	CASIGTRDGTDTQYF	TGTGCCAGCATAGGGACACGGGACGGCACAGATACGCAGTATTTT
TRBD1	TRBV5-5	TRBJ2-7	-	CASRISGTGIYEQYF	TGTGCCAGCAGGATATCCGGGACAGGGATCTACGAGCAGTACTTC
-	TRBV15	TRBJ1-1	-	CATSRVDTEAFF	TGTGCCACCAGCAGAGTAGACACTGAAGCTTTCTTT
-	TRBV24-1	TRBJ2-2	-	CATSDSRRSAGELFF	TGTGCCACCAGTGATTCCCGAAGGAGTGCCGGGGAGCTGTTTTTT
TRBD1	TRBV29-1	TRBJ1-4	-	CSVGGQGLNEKLFF	TGCAGCGTGGGAGGACAGGGACTAAATGAAAAACTGTTTTTT
TRBD2	TRBV18	TRBJ2-1	-	CASSPPREAPYNEQFF	TGTGCCAGCTCACCACCACGGGAGGCCCCCTACAATGAGCAGTTCTTC
TRBD1	TRBV5-5	TRBJ2-1	-	CASSLGQGAGEQFF	TGTGCCAGCAGCTTGGGACAGGGGGCAGGTGAGCAGTTCTTC
TRBD2	TRBV19	TRBJ2-2	-	CASSPSGGAGELFF	TGTGCCAGTAGTCCTAGCGGGGGCGCCGGGGAGCTGTTTTTT
-	TRBV19	TRBJ2-5	-	CASGAPRTQYF	TGTGCCAGTGGGGCCCCCAGGACCCAGTACTTC
TRBD1	TRBV30	TRBJ2-3	-	CAWSPSTGQSTDTQYF	TGTGCCTGGAGTCCTTCGACAGGGCAGAGTACAGATACGCAGTATTTT